This T cell receptor (beta chain) comes out of a study of OX40 agonist ivuxolimab in advanced cancers. Study in general: About 40% of patients had received prior checkpoint inhibitor therapy.

V lost 1 base to trimming and J lost 7 bases, with 11 bases between them. This CDR3 is 14 amino acids long. The V gene's germline CDR1 is SEHNR and CDR2 FQNEAQ (reference sequence). Repertoires were generated with immunoSEQ multiplex PCR, while TCRdb's copy carries only in-frame clones and drops some. The data contain 70,000 or so clones, 92% of them singletons. Material: CD4+ or CD8+ T cells sorted from blood, obtained in a trial of the OX40 agonist ivuxolimab. V is TRBV7-9 and J is TRBJ2-1, with D maybe TRBD2 (7 bases). The sequence was obtained from an adult with an advanced solid tumor such as melanoma, head and neck, liver or kidney cancer. In DNA, the CDR3 is TGTGCCAGCAGCTTAGGGGGGGGCTGGAATGAGCAGTTCTTC. This translates into CASSLGGGWNEQFF.